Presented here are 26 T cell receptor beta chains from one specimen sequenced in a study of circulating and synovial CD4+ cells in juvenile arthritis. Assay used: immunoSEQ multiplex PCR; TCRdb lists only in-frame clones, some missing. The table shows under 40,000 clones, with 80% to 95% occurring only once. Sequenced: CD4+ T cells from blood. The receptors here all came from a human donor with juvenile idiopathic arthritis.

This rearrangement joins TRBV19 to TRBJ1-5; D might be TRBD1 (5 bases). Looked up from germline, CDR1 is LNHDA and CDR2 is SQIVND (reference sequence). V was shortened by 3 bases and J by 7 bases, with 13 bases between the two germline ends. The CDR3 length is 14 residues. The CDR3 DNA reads TGTGCCAGTAGTATCGGGGGTCGCGAGCAGCCCCAGCATTTT. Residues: CASSIGGREQPQHF.

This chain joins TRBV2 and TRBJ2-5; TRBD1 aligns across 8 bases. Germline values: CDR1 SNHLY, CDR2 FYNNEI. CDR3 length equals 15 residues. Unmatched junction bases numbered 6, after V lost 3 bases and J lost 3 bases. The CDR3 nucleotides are TGTGCCAGCAGTGAGCAAGGGACAGGAGAAGAGACCCAGTACTTC. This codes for CASSEQGTGEETQYF.

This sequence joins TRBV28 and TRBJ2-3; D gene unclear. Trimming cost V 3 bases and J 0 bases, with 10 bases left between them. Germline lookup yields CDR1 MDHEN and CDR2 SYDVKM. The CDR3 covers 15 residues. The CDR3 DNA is TGTGCCAGCAGTTTCTACCCTCCTAGCACAGATACGCAGTATTTT. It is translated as CASSFYPPSTDTQYF.

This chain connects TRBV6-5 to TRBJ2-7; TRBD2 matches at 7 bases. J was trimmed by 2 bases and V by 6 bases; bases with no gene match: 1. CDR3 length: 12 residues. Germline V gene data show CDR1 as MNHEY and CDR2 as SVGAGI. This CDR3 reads CASSGRPYEQYF. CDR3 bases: TGTGCCAGCAGCGGGAGGCCCTACGAGCAGTACTTC.

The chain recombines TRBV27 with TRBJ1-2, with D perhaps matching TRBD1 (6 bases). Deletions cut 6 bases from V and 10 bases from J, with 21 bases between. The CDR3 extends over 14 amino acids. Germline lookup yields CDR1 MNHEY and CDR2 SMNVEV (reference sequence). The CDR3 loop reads CASSYGQWLADYTF. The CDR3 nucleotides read TGTGCCAGCAGCTATGGACAGTGGCTGGCGGACTACACCTTC.

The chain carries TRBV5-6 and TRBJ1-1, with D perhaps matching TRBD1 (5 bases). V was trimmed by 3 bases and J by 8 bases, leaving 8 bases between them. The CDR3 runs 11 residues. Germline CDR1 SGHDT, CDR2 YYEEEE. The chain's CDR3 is CASSWRGEAFF. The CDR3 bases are TGTGCCAGCAGCTGGCGGGGGGAAGCTTTCTTT.

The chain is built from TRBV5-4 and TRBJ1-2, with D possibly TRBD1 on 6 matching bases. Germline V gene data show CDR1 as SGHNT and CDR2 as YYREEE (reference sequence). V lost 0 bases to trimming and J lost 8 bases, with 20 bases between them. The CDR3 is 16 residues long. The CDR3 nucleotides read TGTGCCAGCAGCTTGGCAAGCGGGGGGCTTATCGGCGGCTACACCTTC. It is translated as CASSLASGGLIGGYTF.

Here the CDR3 reads CASSAGGAGGPVETQYF. The CDR3 DNA is TGTGCCAGCAGCGCGGGTGGGGCGGGAGGGCCCGTGGAGACCCAGTACTTC. The gene calls are TRBV5-4 and TRBJ2-5; 9 nucleotides align to TRBD2. The V gene end was trimmed by 4 bases and the J gene end by 5 bases; junction bases not matched to a gene: 15. Per germline, CDR1 SGHNT and CDR2 YYREEE (reference sequence). CDR3 size: 17 residues. The full variable domain, in which reference TRBV5-4 and TRBJ2-5 provide the parts outside the CDR3, is ETGVTQSPTHLIKTRGQQVTLRCSSQSGHNTVSWYQQALGQGPQFIFQYYREEENGRGNFPPRFSGLQFPNYSSELNVNALELDDSALYLCASSAGGAGGPVETQYFGPGTRLLVL.

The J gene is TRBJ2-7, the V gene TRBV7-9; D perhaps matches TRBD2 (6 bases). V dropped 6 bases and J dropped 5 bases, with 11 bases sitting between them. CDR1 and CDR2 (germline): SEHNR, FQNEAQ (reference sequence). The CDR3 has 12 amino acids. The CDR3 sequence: CASRRGSNEQYF. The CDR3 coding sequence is TGTGCCAGCAGACGGGGGAGCAACGAGCAGTACTTC.

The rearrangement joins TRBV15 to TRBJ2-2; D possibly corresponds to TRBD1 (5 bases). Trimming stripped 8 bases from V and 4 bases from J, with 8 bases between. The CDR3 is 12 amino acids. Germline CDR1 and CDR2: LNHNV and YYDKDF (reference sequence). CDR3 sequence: CATGASTGELFF. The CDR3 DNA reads TGTGCCACCGGGGCTAGCACCGGGGAGCTGTTTTTT.

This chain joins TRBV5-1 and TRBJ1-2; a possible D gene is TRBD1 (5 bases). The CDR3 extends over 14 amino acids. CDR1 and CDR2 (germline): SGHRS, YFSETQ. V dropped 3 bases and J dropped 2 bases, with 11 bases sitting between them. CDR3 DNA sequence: TGCGCCAGCAGCTATGGGGGAGGAAACTATGGCTACACCTTC. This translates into CASSYGGGNYGYTF.

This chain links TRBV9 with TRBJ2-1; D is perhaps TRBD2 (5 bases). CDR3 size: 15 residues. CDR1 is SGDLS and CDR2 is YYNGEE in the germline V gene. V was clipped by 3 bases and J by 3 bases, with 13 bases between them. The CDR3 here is CASSATSRIYNEQFF. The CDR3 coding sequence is TGTGCCAGCAGCGCTACTAGTCGGATCTACAATGAGCAGTTCTTC.

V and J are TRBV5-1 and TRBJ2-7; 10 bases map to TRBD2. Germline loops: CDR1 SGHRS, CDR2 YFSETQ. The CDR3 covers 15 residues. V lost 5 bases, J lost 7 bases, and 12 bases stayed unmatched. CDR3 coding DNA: TGCGCCAGCAGAGTCGATACTAGCGGGGCCCCGGAGCAGTACTTC. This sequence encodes CASRVDTSGAPEQYF.

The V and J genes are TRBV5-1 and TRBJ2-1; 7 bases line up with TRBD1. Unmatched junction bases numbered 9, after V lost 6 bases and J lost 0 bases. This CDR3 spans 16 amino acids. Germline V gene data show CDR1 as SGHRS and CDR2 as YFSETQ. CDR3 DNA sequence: TGCGCCAGCATGTTTGAGCCAGGGGGCTCCTACAATGAGCAGTTCTTC. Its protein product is CASMFEPGGSYNEQFF.

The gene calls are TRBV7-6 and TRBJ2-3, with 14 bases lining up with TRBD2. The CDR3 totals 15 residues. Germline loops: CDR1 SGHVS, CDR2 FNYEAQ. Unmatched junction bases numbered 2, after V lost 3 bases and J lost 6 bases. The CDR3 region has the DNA TGTGCCAGCAGCTTGGGACTAGCGGGAGTGGATACGCAGTATTTT. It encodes CASSLGLAGVDTQYF. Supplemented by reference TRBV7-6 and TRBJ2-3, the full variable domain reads GAGVSQSPRYKVTKRGQDVALRCDPISGHVSLYWYRQALGQGPEFLTYFNYEAQQDKSGLPNDRFSAERPEGSISTLTIQRTEQRDSAMYRCASSLGLAGVDTQYFGPGTRLTVL.

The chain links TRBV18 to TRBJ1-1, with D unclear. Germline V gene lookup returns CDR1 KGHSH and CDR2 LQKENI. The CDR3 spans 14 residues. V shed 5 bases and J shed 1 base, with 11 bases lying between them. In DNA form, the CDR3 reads TGTGCCAGCTCAACCACCACGGGGAACACTGAAGCTTTCTTT. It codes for CASSTTTGNTEAFF.

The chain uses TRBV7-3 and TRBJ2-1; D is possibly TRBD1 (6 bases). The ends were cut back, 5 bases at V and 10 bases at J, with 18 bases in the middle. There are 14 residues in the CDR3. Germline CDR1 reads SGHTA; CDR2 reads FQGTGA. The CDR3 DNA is TGTGCCAGCAGCCTGAACAGGGTCGACGGGGAGCAGTTCTTC. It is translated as CASSLNRVDGEQFF.

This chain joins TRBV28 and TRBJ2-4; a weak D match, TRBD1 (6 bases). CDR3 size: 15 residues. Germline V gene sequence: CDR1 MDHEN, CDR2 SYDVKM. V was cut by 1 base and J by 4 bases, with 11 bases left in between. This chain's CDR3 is CASSLFRTGKNIQYF. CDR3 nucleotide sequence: TGTGCCAGCAGTTTATTCAGAACAGGGAAAAACATTCAGTACTTC.

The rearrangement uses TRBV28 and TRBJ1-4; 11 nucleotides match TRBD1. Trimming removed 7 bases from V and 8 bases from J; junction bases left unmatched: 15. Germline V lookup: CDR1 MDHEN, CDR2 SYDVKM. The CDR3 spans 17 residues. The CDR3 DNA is TGTGCCAGCATTTCCGGGACAGGGGGTTCCTTTAGAGAAAAACTGTTTTTT. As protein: CASISGTGGSFREKLFF.

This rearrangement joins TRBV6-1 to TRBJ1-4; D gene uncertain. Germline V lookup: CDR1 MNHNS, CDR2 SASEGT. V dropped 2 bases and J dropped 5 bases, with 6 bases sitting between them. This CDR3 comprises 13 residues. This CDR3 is CASSERENEKLFF. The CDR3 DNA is TGTGCCAGCAGTGAACGGGAAAATGAAAAACTGTTTTTT.

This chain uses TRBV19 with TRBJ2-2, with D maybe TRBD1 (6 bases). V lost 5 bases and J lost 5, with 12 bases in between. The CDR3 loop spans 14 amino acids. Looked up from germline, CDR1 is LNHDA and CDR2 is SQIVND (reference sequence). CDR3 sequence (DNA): TGTGCCAGTAGTTCGCAGGGGTGGACCGGGGAGCTGTTTTTT. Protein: CASSSQGWTGELFF.

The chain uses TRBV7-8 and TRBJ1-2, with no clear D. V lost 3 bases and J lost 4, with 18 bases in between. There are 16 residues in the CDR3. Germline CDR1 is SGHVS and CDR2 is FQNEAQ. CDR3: CASSFRTLPPGYGYTF. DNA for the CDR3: TGTGCCAGCAGCTTTCGTACGCTTCCTCCCGGCTATGGCTACACCTTC.

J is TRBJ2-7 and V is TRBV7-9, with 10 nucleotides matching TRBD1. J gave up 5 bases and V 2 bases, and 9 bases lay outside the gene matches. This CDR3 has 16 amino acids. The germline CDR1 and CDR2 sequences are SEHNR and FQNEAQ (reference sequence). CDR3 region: CASSLKDRGVVHEQYF. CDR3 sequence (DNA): TGTGCCAGCAGCTTAAAGGACAGGGGGGTAGTCCACGAGCAGTACTTC.

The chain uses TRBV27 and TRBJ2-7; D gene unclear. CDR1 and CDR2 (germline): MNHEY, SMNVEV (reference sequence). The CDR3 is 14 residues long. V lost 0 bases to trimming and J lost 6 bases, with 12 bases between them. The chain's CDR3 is CASSLSALRFEQYF. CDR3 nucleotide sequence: TGTGCCAGCAGTTTATCCGCCCTCCGGTTCGAGCAGTACTTC.

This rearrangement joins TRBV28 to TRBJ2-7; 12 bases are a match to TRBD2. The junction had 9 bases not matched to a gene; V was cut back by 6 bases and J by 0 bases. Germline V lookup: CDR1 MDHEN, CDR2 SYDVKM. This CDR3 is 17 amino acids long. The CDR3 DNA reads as TGTGCCAGCAGGGGCGCCGGACTAGCGGGGAGCTCCTACGAGCAGTACTTC. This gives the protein CASRGAGLAGSSYEQYF.

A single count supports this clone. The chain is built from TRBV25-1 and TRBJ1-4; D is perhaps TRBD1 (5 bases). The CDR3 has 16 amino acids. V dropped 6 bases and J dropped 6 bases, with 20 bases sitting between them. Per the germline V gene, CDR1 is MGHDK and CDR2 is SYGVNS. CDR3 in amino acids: CASSQSFVGGYEKLFF. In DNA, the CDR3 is TGTGCCAGCAGCCAAAGTTTTGTGGGGGGGTATGAAAAACTGTTTTTT.